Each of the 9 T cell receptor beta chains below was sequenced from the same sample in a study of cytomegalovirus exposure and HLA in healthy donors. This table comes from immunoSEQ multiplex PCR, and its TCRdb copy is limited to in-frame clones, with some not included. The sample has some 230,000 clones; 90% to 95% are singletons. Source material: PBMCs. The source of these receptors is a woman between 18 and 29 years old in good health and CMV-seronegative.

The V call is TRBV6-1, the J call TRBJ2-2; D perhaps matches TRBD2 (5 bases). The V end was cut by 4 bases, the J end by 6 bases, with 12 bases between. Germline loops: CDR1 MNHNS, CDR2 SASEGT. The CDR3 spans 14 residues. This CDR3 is CASSGLEGSGELFF. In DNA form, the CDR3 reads TGTGCCAGCAGTGGACTCGAGGGCTCCGGGGAGCTGTTTTTT.

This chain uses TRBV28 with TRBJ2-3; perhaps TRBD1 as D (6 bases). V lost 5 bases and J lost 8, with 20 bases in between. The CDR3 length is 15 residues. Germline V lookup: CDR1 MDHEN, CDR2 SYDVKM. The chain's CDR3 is CASSVDSSLGGTQYF. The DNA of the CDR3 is TGTGCCAGCAGTGTGGACAGTTCCCTAGGGGGTACGCAGTATTTT.

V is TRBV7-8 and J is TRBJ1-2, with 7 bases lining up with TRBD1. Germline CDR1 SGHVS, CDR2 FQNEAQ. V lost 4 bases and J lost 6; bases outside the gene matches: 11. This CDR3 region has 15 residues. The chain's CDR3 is CASSSEQGTFDGYTF. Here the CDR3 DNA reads TGTGCCAGCAGCTCAGAACAGGGGACTTTCGATGGCTACACCTTC.

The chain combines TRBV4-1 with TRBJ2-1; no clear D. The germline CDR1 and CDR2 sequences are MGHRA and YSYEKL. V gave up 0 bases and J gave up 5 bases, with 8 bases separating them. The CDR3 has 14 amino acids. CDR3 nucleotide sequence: TGCGCCAGCAGCCAAGAGGCCGCAGACAATGAGCAGTTCTTC. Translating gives CASSQEAADNEQFF.

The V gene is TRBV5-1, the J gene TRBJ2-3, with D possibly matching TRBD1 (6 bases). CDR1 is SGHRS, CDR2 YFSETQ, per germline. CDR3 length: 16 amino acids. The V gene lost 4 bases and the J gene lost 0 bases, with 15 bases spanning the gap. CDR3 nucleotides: TGCGCCAGCAGCCCTTACGAGACAGGTAGCACAGATACGCAGTATTTT. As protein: CASSPYETGSTDTQYF.

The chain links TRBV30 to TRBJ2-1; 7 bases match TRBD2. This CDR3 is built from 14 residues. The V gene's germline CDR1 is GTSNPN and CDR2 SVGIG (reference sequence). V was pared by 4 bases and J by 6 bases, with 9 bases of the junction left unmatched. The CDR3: CAWTSSGMGNEQFF. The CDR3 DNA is TGTGCCTGGACTAGCAGCGGGATGGGCAATGAGCAGTTCTTC.

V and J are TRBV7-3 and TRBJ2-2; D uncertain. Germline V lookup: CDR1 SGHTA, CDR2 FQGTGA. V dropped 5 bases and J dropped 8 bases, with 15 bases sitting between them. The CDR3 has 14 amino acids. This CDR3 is CASSLGYTGGELFF. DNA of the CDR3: TGTGCCAGCAGCCTTGGCTACACCGGGGGGGAGCTGTTTTTT.

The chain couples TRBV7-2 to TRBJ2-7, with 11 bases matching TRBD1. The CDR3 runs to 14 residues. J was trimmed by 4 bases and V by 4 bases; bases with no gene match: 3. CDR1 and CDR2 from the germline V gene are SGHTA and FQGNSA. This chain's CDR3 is CASSSGQGAYEQYF. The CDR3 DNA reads TGTGCCAGCAGCTCCGGACAGGGGGCTTACGAGCAGTACTTC.

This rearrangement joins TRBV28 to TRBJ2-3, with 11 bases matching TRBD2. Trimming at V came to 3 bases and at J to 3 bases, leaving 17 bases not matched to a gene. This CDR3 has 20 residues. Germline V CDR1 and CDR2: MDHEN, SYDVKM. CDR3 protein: CASSFPAGTSGARRTDTQYF. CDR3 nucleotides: TGTGCCAGCAGTTTTCCCGCCGGGACTAGCGGCGCCCGGCGGACAGATACGCAGTATTTT.